This T cell receptor (beta chain) was captured in a study of T cell responses to AZD1222 COVID-19 vaccine. Study outcomes and limitations: Spike-specific TCR repertoires showed rising breadth and depth after two AZD1222 doses. Only a handful of AZD1222 recipients, several in all, had baseline seropositivity.

TCRdb keeps only in-frame clones here, not all; method: immunoSEQ multiplex PCR. The sample includes around 180,000 clones, more than 80% seen only once; the top ten take approximately 6.9%. With regard to this clone: Its antigen is still unknown.

This CDR3 has 14 amino acids. CDR1 and CDR2 from the germline V gene are SGHTS and YDEGEE. V was shortened by 0 bases and J by 2 bases, with 9 bases between the two germline ends. The sequence was obtained from an adult in good health. This sample comprised peripheral blood, obtained on day 0 of AZD1222 vaccination. The V gene is TRBV5-8, the J gene TRBJ2-7; D is possibly TRBD2 (5 bases). DNA for the CDR3: TGTGCCAGCAGCTTGGTTGGACTGACCTACGAGCAGTACTTC. Amino acid sequence: CASSLVGLTYEQYF.